This T cell receptor (beta chain) was observed in a study of blood T cell repertoires in COVID-19. Study as a whole: COVID-19 samples, acute and convalescent, were from the United States, Italy and Spain. The analysed material was cDNA or gDNA that came from T cells, B-cell-depleted T cells, or PBMCs.

Original methodology: Counts of nucleated cells, estimated from reference gene primer amplification, were obtained. Here immunoSEQ multiplex PCR was the method, and the copy in TCRdb shows in-frame clones only, minus some. The V and J calls and clone size are taken from that table; D and trimming were inferred from the DNA. The table records around 100,000 clones, roughly nine tenths of them present only once. The CDR3 has 12 residues. The V and J ends lost 4 bases and 10 bases respectively, with 13 bases between them. CDR1 and CDR2 from the germline V gene are MNHEY and SVGAGI. The sequencing sample was made of peripheral blood. This chain uses TRBV6-5 with TRBJ1-1; weak D call: TRBD1 (6 bases). The source is a man aged 45 to 65 with active COVID-19. CDR3 nucleotides: TGTGCCAGCAGTTCAACAGGGACCGGAGCTTTCTTT. It is translated as CASSSTGTGAFF.